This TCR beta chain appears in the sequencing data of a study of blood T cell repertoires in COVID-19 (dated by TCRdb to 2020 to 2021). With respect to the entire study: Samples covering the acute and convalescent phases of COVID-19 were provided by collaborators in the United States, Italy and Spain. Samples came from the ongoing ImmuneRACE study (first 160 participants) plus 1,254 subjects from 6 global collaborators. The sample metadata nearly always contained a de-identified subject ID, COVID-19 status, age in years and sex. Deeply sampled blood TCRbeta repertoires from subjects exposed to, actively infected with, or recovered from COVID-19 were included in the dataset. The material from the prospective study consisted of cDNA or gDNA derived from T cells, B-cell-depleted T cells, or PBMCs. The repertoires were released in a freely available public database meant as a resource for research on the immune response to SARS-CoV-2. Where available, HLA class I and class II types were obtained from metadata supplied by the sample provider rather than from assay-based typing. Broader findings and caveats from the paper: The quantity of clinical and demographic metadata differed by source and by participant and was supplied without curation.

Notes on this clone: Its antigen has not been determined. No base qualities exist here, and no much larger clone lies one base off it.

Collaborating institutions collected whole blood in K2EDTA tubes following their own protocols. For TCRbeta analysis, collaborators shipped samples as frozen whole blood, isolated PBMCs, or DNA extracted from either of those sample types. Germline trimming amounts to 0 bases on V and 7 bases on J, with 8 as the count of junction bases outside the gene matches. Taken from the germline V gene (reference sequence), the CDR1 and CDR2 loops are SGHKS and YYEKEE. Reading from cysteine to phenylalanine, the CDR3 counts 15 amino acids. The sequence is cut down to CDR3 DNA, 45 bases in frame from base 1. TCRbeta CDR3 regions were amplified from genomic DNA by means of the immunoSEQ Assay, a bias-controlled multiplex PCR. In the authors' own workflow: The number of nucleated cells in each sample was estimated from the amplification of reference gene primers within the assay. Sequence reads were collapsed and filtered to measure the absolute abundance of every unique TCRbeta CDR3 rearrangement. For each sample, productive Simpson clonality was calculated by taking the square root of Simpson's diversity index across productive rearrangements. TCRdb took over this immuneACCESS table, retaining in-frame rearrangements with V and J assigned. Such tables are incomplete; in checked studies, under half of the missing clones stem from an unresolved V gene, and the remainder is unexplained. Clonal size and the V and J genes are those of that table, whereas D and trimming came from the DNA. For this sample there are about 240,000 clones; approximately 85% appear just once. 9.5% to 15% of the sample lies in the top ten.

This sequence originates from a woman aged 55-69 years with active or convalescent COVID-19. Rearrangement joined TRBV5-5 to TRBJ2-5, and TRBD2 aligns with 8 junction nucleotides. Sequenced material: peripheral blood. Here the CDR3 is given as CASSLGGGQVGTQYF. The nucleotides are TGTGCCAGCAGCTTGGGCGGGGGGCAGGTCGGGACCCAGTACTTC.